A selection of T cell receptor beta chains follows, all from one sample in a study of blood T cell repertoires in COVID-19. The data were produced by immunoSEQ multiplex PCR, yet TCRdb's version contains in-frame clones alone and is incomplete. The data show about 150,000 clones, 80% to 90% seen once. What was sequenced was peripheral blood. The receptors were gathered from a woman aged 70-85 years with acute or convalescent COVID-19. The CDR3 runs from the conserved cysteine through the conserved F or W. Fields, in order: D gene, J gene, V gene, CDR3 DNA, CDR3 protein. The D gene is left open where the match is weak.

-	TRBJ1-2	TRBV5-5	TGTGCCAGCAGACCAACGGGCGGGGGCCCTTGGTATGGCTACACCTTC	CASRPTGGGPWYGYTF
TRBD2	TRBJ2-2	TRBV6-5	TGTGCCAGCAGTTATAGACTAGCGGCGAACACCGGGGAGCTGTTTTTT	CASSYRLAANTGELFF
-	TRBJ1-4	TRBV9	TGTGCCAGCAGCCCATTTCGAGAGTATTCGGAAAAACTGTTTTTT	CASSPFREYSEKLFF
TRBD2	TRBJ2-3	TRBV11-2	TGTGCCAGCAGCACCCTACGGGGGGGCGGGGATACGCAGTATTTT	CASSTLRGGGDTQYF
-	TRBJ1-1	TRBV11-1	TGTGCCAGCAGCGCACAGGTGAACACTGAAGCTTTCTTT	CASSAQVNTEAFF
-	TRBJ1-5	TRBV7-3	TGTGCCAGCAGCTTAATCCTACAGGGTGGGAATCAGCCCCAGCATTTT	CASSLILQGGNQPQHF
-	TRBJ2-5	TRBV6-6	TGTGCCAGCAGTTACTGGGGCGGAAAAGAGACCCAGTACTTC	CASSYWGGKETQYF
TRBD1	TRBJ2-3	TRBV9	TGTGCCAGCAGCGTAGCCGGGACAGGGGGCACAGATACGCAGTATTTT	CASSVAGTGGTDTQYF
-	TRBJ2-3	TRBV7-6	TGTGCCAGCAGCTTAAGGAGGGGGCAAGGCACAGATACGCAGTATTTT	CASSLRRGQGTDTQYF
-	TRBJ1-2	TRBV6-2/TRBV6-3	TGTGCCAGCAGTTCCGGACAGTACCTCTTTCCCTATGGCTACACCTTC	CASSSGQYLFPYGYTF
-	TRBJ1-2	TRBV5-1	TGCGCCCGCAGCGCGGGAGGGGGGGCTGTTGGCTACACCTTC	CARSAGGGAVGYTF